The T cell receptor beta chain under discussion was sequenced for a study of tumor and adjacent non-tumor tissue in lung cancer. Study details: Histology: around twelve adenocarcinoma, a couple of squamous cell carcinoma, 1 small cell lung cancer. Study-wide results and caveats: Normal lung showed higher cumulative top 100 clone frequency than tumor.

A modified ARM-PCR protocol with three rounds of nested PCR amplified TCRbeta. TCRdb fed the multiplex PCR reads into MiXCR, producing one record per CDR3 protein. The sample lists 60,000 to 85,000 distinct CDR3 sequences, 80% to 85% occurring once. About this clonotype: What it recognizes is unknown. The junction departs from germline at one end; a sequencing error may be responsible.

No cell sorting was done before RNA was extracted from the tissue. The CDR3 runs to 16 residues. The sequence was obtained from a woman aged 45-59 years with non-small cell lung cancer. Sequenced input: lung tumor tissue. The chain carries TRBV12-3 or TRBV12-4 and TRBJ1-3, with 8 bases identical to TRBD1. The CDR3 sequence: CVGSLGTGIAGNTTYF. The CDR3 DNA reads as TGTGTCGGCAGTTTAGGGACAGGCATCGCTGGAAACACCACATATTTT.